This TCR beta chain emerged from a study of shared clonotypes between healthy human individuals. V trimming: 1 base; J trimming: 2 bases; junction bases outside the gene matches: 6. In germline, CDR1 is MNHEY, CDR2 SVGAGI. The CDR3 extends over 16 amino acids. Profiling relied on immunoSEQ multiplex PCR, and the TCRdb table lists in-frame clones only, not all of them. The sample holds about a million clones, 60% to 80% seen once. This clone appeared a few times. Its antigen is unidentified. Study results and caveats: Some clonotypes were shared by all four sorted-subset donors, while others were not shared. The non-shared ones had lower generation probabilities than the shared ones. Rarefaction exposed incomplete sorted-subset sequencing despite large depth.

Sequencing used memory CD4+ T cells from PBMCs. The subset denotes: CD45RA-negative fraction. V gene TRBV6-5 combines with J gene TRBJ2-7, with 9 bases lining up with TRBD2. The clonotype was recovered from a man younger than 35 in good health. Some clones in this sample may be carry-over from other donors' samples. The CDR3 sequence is CASSYLGTSLAYEQYF. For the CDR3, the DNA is TGTGCCAGCAGTTACTTGGGGACTAGCCTCGCCTACGAGCAGTACTTC.